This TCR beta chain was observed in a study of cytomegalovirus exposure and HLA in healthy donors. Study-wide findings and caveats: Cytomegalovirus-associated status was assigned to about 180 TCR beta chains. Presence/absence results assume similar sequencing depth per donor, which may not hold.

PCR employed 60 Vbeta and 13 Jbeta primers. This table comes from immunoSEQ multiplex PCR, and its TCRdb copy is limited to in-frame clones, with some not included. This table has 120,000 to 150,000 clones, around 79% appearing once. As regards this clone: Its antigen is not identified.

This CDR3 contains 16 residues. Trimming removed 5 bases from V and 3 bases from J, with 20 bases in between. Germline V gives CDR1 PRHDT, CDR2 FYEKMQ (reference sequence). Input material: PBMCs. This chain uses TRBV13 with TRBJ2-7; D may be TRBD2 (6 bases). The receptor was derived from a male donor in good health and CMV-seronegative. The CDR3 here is CASSLTSGGADYEQYF. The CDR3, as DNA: TGTGCCAGCAGCCTCACGAGCGGCGGGGCCGACTACGAGCAGTACTTC.